This T cell receptor beta chain is from a study of radiation and T cells in renal cell carcinoma. Time point noted: blood 4 weeks post-SBRT, at nephrectomy. Treatment in this sample: 15 Gy SBRT to primary tumor, nephrectomy 4 weeks later. Nephrectomy followed 15 Gy stereotactic body radiation by 4 weeks. The CDR3 is 14 residues long. Looked up from germline, CDR1 is SGHRS and CDR2 is YFSETQ. V lost 4 bases and J 6 bases, leaving 17 bases between the germline ends. TCRdb's table, derived via immunoSEQ multiplex PCR, lists solely in-frame clones and lacks some. There are around 180,000 clones in the sample; about 87% occur only once, and approximately 10% lies in the top ten.

The material sequenced was blood, taken from a patient whose treatment included radiotherapy and nephrectomy. The chain combines TRBV5-1 with TRBJ2-7, with D possibly matching TRBD2 (6 bases). The receptor was isolated from a woman aged 45-65 years with renal cell carcinoma. CDR3 nucleotide sequence: TGCGCCAGCAGCCATCTTGGGACTGAGCGCGAGCAGTACTTC. Amino acid sequence: CASSHLGTEREQYF. Looking up the rest from reference TRBV5-1 and TRBJ2-7 gives the full variable domain: KAGVTQTPRYLIKTRGQQVTLSCSPISGHRSVSWYQQTPGQGLQFLFEYFSETQRNKGNFPGRFSGRQFSNSRSEMNVSTLELGDSALYLCASSHLGTEREQYFGPGTRLTVT.